This paragraph covers one T cell receptor (beta chain) sequence. Its antigen is undetermined. Depth targeted 1 in 200,000 to 1 in 1 million T cells, averaging 10x coverage per clonotype. Method: immunoSEQ multiplex PCR; TCRdb's copy keeps in-frame clones and lacks some. Of some 150,000 clones listed, 80% are singletons. The entry originates in a study of cytotoxic CD8 clonotypes in ibrutinib-treated CLL. As for the study in general: Following a median around twelve months of treatment, with a range of 6 to 36, response samples were taken. Overall study findings and caveats: Public clonotypes, an uncommon group, contracted or remained stable on treatment.

J was trimmed by 6 bases and V by 6 bases; bases with no gene match: 10. The CDR3 is 15 residues long. The germline gives CDR1 ENHRY, CDR2 SYGVKD. This specimen was PBMCs, taken after 36 months of ibrutinib treatment. V and J are TRBV10-3 and TRBJ2-3; 9 bases match TRBD1. This clonotype was sampled from a human donor with chronic lymphocytic leukemia. Here the CDR3 reads CAISQGTGFRDTQYF. CDR3 in DNA: TGTGCCATCAGCCAAGGGACAGGGTTCAGGGATACGCAGTATTTT.